Described below is a single TCR beta chain sequence and its context. Its antigen is still unknown. This specimen comes from a study of blood T cells in healthy people across ages. They isolated at least 6 million PBMCs from each sample. Extraction of total RNA produced a minimum of 5 micrograms from each sample. Broader study findings: While age rose, TCR beta diversity per million T cells dropped in a roughly linear way.

Combining a sample-barcoded 5' primer with a J-beta primer mix, a second PCR ran for about 7 to 11 cycles. Using its own MiXCR run on the 5' RACE reads, TCRdb lists one record per CDR3 protein. Here the sample spans 1.5 million to 2 million distinct CDR3 sequences, over 25% being singletons. Sequencing was carried out using blood. The source of this sequence is a woman in her 30s in good health.

As DNA, the CDR3 is TGTGCCAGCTCACCCGACACCCTATTGGGGGAGACCCAGTACTTC. Translating it yields CASSPDTLLGETQYF. The chain combines TRBV18 with TRBJ2-5; D not certain. Germline V gene sequence: CDR1 KGHSH, CDR2 LQKENI. The length of the CDR3 is 15 residues. The V and J ends lost 3 bases and 5 bases respectively, with 16 bases between them.